This T cell receptor beta chain comes out of a study of T cell repertoires in cytomegalovirus infection. About the study: It was recently identified HLA-C-restricted and well-studied HLA-B-restricted CMV epitopes that the study used.

This clonotype was recorded at least ten times. The antigen remains undetermined. TCRdb called the reads again in MiXCR, with one record for every CDR3 protein. This table has 300,000 to 400,000 distinct CDR3 sequences, around 25% appearing once. Trimming cost V 0 bases and J 9 bases, with 18 bases left between them. This CDR3 spans 16 amino acids. Germline-derived CDR1 and CDR2 are MNHEY and SVGAGI. Study findings and constraints: CMV-specific TCR beta clonotypes restricted by HLA-C were the ones dominating the ex vivo response.

This specimen was cultured PBMCs, taken from culture after CMV antigen stimulation. This clonotype was sampled from a human donor in good health (CMV status not recorded). Some clones in this sample may be carry-over from other donors' samples. The chain couples TRBV6-5 to TRBJ2-1, with D tentatively TRBD2 (6 bases). The DNA for the CDR3 is TGTGCCAGCAGTTACTCAGTCGGTACAGTGGGGGGTGAGCAGTTCTTC. Translated, it gives CASSYSVGTVGGEQFF.